This entry lists 31 T cell receptor beta chains sequenced from one sample in a study of shared clonotypes between healthy human individuals. Data came from immunoSEQ multiplex PCR; TCRdb stores just in-frame clones and leaves some out. Of more than 400,000 clones in the sample, approximately 80% were seen once. Sequenced material: PBMCs. These receptor sequences come from a woman between 40 and 50 years old in good health. Some clones in this sample may be carry-over from other donors' samples.

The rearrangement joins TRBV11-2 to TRBJ2-1; possibly TRBD1 or TRBD2 for D (6 bases each). Germline CDR1 and CDR2: SGHAT and FQNNGV. Trimming pared 4 bases from V and 2 bases from J, leaving 12 bases between. There are 15 residues in the CDR3. CDR3 amino acids: CASSSGGLPYNEQFF. The CDR3 DNA sequence: TGTGCCAGCAGCTCTGGGGGGCTGCCCTACAATGAGCAGTTCTTC.

The chain joins TRBV14 to TRBJ2-7; 11 nucleotides line up with TRBD1. This CDR3 is 15 amino acids long. After removal of 3 bases from V and 2 bases from J, the junction contained 3 bases not matched to a gene. CDR1 and CDR2 (germline): SGHDN, FVKESK. CDR3 bases: TGTGCCAGCAGCCATCCGGGACAGGGGGCCTACGAGCAGTACTTC. This encodes CASSHPGQGAYEQYF.

V and J are TRBV5-1 and TRBJ2-7; 7 bases are shared with TRBD2. Unmatched junction bases numbered 8, after V lost 5 bases and J lost 0 bases. The CDR3 totals 15 residues. Germline lookup yields CDR1 SGHRS and CDR2 YFSETQ. Written as DNA, the CDR3 is TGCGCCAGCAGTGTTGGGGCTAGCGGCTCCTACGAGCAGTACTTC. It specifies CASSVGASGSYEQYF. The entire variable domain, with the rest obtained from reference TRBV5-1 and TRBJ2-7, is as follows: KAGVTQTPRYLIKTRGQQVTLSCSPISGHRSVSWYQQTPGQGLQFLFEYFSETQRNKGNFPGRFSGRQFSNSRSEMNVSTLELGDSALYLCASSVGASGSYEQYFGPGTRLTVT.

The V gene is TRBV27, the J gene TRBJ2-2; 7 positions agree with TRBD2. V was pared by 3 bases and J by 7 bases, with 14 bases of the junction left unmatched. This CDR3 has 17 residues. Germline V gives CDR1 MNHEY, CDR2 SMNVEV (reference sequence). CDR3 amino acids: CASSLPGSGPTGGELFF. Here the CDR3 DNA reads TGTGCCAGCAGTTTGCCGGGTAGCGGGCCGACGGGCGGGGAGCTGTTTTTT.

This clone was observed a single time. V usage is TRBV28 and J usage is TRBJ1-5; D is ambiguous. Germline V gene data show CDR1 as MDHEN and CDR2 as SYDVKM. Trimming left V 5 bases short and J 1 base short, with 18 bases between. The CDR3 loop spans 17 amino acids. The CDR3 region is CASSPPTGQRSNQPQHF. The CDR3 nucleotides read TGTGCCAGCAGTCCCCCCACTGGGCAGCGGAGCAATCAGCCCCAGCATTTT.

The rearrangement links TRBV2 to TRBJ2-7; TRBD1 matches at 8 bases. There are 14 residues in the CDR3. The trim removed 6 bases at V and 2 bases at J, leaving 6 bases unmatched. CDR1 and CDR2 from the germline V gene are SNHLY and FYNNEI. The DNA for the CDR3 is TGTGCCAGCAGGAGTGAGGGACAGGCCTACGAGCAGTACTTC. Protein: CASRSEGQAYEQYF.

The rearrangement joins TRBV7-2 to TRBJ2-7; D is unclear. CDR3 length: 14 amino acids. Germline loops: CDR1 SGHTA, CDR2 FQGNSA. The V and J ends lost 5 bases and 2 bases respectively, with 13 bases between them. CDR3 region: CASSHPGPAYEQYF. CDR3 DNA sequence: TGTGCCAGCAGCCACCCCGGGCCGGCCTACGAGCAGTACTTC.

This chain uses TRBV28 with TRBJ1-3; D is unclear. V was pared by 8 bases and J by 7 bases, with 9 bases between. Germline values: CDR1 MDHEN, CDR2 SYDVKM. This CDR3 has 11 residues. In DNA form, the CDR3 reads TGTGCCAGCTCAGAGTGGAACACCATATATTTT. Its protein product is CASSEWNTIYF.

V gene TRBV29-1 combines with J gene TRBJ2-7; TRBD1 aligns across 11 bases. CDR1 and CDR2 from the germline V gene are SQVTM and ANQGSEA. Germline trimming cut 7 bases from V and 3 bases from J; bases unmatched to any gene: 8. The CDR3 spans 14 residues. The DNA for the CDR3 is TGCAGCGCCAGCCAGGGACAGGGGGTCTACGAGCAGTACTTC. Translating it yields CSASQGQGVYEQYF.

The chain joins TRBV7-8 to TRBJ2-7; 9 nucleotides line up with TRBD2. The germline V gene has CDR1 SGHVS and CDR2 FQNEAQ. The J segment lost 3 bases and the V segment lost 5 bases, leaving 8 bases of the junction unmatched. The CDR3 extends over 15 amino acids. The CDR3 DNA follows: TGTGCCAGCAGCCTTATAGCGGGAGAGGACTACGAGCAGTACTTC. This gives the protein CASSLIAGEDYEQYF.

This clone was observed a few times. The chain couples TRBV11-3 to TRBJ2-7; TRBD1 or TRBD2 may be the D gene (5 bases each). The V gene's germline CDR1 is SGHNT and CDR2 YENEEA. Deletions cut 5 bases from V and 2 bases from J, with 16 bases between. The CDR3 covers 15 residues. CDR3 residues: CASSPGRDGAYEQYF. CDR3 DNA: TGTGCCAGCAGCCCCGGAAGGGACGGAGCCTACGAGCAGTACTTC.

The V call is TRBV5-4, the J call TRBJ2-2; D is ambiguous. The ends were cut back, 4 bases at V and 1 base at J, with 8 bases in the middle. CDR1 and CDR2 from the germline V gene are SGHNT and YYREEE (reference sequence). CDR3 length equals 14 residues. The CDR3 reads CASSTDGNTGELFF. The DNA for the CDR3 is TGTGCCAGCAGCACGGACGGGAACACCGGGGAGCTGTTTTTT.

The chain recombines TRBV28 with TRBJ1-5; maybe TRBD1 (5 bases). Trimming took off 4 bases at V and 5 bases at J, with 24 bases between the two ends. The CDR3 is 18 residues long. The V gene's germline CDR1 is MDHEN and CDR2 SYDVKM. CDR3 loop: CASSSHPMTQGRDQPQHF. CDR3 sequence (DNA): TGTGCCAGCAGTTCTCACCCGATGACCCAGGGTAGAGATCAGCCCCAGCATTTT. Using reference TRBV28 and TRBJ1-5 for the parts outside the CDR3, the full variable domain is DVKVTQSSRYLVKRTGEKVFLECVQDMDHENMFWYRQDPGLGLRLIYFSYDVKMKEKGDIPEGYSVSREKKERFSLILESASTNQTSMYLCASSSHPMTQGRDQPQHFGDGTRLSIL.

A word on this clone: Other DNA sequences from this sample encode an identical CDR3 as well. The rearrangement uses TRBV18 and TRBJ1-4; D ambiguous. This CDR3 comprises 15 residues. V lost 3 bases to trimming and J lost 0 bases, with 8 bases between them. Germline V gene sequence: CDR1 KGHSH, CDR2 LQKENI. This CDR3 reads CASSPPGATNEKLFF. Here the CDR3 DNA reads TGTGCCAGCTCACCTCCGGGCGCAACTAATGAAAAACTGTTTTTT.

The gene calls are TRBV4-3 and TRBJ2-1; TRBD2 matches at 8 bases. Germline V gene data show CDR1 as LGHNA and CDR2 as YSLEER. The CDR3 consists of 17 residues. The V segment lost 4 bases and the J segment 0 bases; nucleotides outside the gene matches: 8. In DNA form, the CDR3 reads TGCGCCAGCAGCCCTTGGGAAGCGGGAGCCTCCTACAATGAGCAGTTCTTC. It codes for CASSPWEAGASYNEQFF.

This clone turned up a few times. The V call is TRBV7-9, the J call TRBJ2-1, with D unclear. V lost 5 bases and J lost 5, with 10 bases in between. The CDR3 totals 13 residues. CDR1 is SEHNR and CDR2 is FQNEAQ in the germline V gene (reference sequence). CDR3 nucleotides: TGTGCCAGCAGCCATTATCAGCACAATGAGCAGTTCTTC. Translating it yields CASSHYQHNEQFF.

The V call is TRBV5-1, the J call TRBJ2-1; perhaps TRBD1 as D (5 bases). The CDR3 contains 14 residues. The ends were cut back, 0 bases at V and 7 bases at J, with 11 bases in the middle. The V gene's germline CDR1 is SGHRS and CDR2 YFSETQ. The CDR3 sequence is CASSLGQLGNEQFF. In DNA, the CDR3 is TGCGCCAGCAGCTTGGGACAGTTGGGGAATGAGCAGTTCTTC.

The V and J genes are TRBV10-2 and TRBJ2-1; tentative D call: TRBD1 (6 bases). This CDR3 contains 9 residues. The V gene's germline CDR1 is WSHSY and CDR2 SAAADI. V lost 4 bases to trimming and J lost 14 bases, with 6 bases between them. The DNA of the CDR3 is TGCGCCAGCAGTGGACAGGAGTTCTTC. It translates to CASSGQEFF.

The genes are TRBV7-9 and TRBJ2-7; 11 bases map to TRBD2. CDR3 length equals 16 residues. Germline V gene sequence: CDR1 SEHNR, CDR2 FQNEAQ (reference sequence). The V and J ends lost 5 bases and 6 bases, in that order; junction bases with no gene match: 12. The CDR3 DNA sequence: TGTGCCAGCAGCCCCCGCCGGACTAGCGGGTACCCCGAGCAGTACTTC. Protein sequence: CASSPRRTSGYPEQYF.

This chain uses TRBV4-2 with TRBJ2-7; D uncertain. The CDR3 totals 16 residues. With 0 bases removed from V and 4 bases from J, the gap between germline ends came to 16 bases. CDR1 and CDR2 from the germline V gene are LGHNA and YNFKEQ. Here the CDR3 reads CASSQDSPTRWYEQYF. CDR3 coding DNA: TGTGCCAGCAGCCAAGATTCACCGACCCGGTGGTACGAGCAGTACTTC.

The genes are TRBV5-1 and TRBJ1-1; possible D gene TRBD1, 6 bases. V was clipped by 0 bases and J by 4 bases, with 10 bases between them. The CDR3 covers 14 residues. Germline CDR1 reads SGHRS; CDR2 reads YFSETQ. The CDR3 spells CASSLVQGGTEAFF. CDR3 sequence (DNA): TGCGCCAGCAGCTTGGTACAGGGTGGCACTGAAGCTTTCTTT.

CDR3 loop: CASSSRGQETQYF. As DNA, the CDR3 is TGCGCCAGCAGTTCCCGTGGGCAAGAGACCCAGTACTTC. The chain joins TRBV5-1 to TRBJ2-5, with D unresolved. The CDR3 contains 13 residues. V was pared by 5 bases and J by 2 bases, with 10 bases between. Germline assignment: CDR1 SGHRS and CDR2 YFSETQ.

This clone was counted a few times. V and J are TRBV9 and TRBJ1-1; 8 bases fit TRBD1. CDR3 length equals 17 residues. J gave up 0 bases and V 1 base, and 8 bases lay outside the gene matches. CDR1 is SGDLS and CDR2 is YYNGEE in the germline V gene. In DNA form, the CDR3 reads TGTGCCAGCAGCGTACCCCCAGGGGGCGGGATGAACACTGAAGCTTTCTTT. Its translation is CASSVPPGGGMNTEAFF.

This rearrangement joins TRBV28 to TRBJ1-1, with TRBD1 as a possible D gene (5 bases). Germline CDR1 reads MDHEN; CDR2 reads SYDVKM. V lost 5 bases, J lost 6 bases, and 10 bases lay in between. The CDR3 length is 12 residues. The CDR3 DNA follows: TGTGCCAGCAGTCCAGGGTACCCTGAAGCTTTCTTT. It codes for CASSPGYPEAFF.

This chain links TRBV5-6 with TRBJ1-1, with D uncertain. The CDR3 sequence is 12 residues long. The germline gives CDR1 SGHDT, CDR2 YYEEEE. V was cut by 3 bases and J by 4 bases, with 7 bases left in between. The CDR3 region is CASSSTFTEAFF. The CDR3 coding sequence is TGTGCCAGCAGCTCGACCTTCACTGAAGCTTTCTTT.

The chain carries TRBV4-1 and TRBJ2-1, with D perhaps TRBD2 (5 bases). V was shortened by 4 bases and J by 2 bases, with 12 bases between the two germline ends. The CDR3 is made up of 15 amino acids. Germline V gives CDR1 MGHRA, CDR2 YSYEKL. CDR3 nucleotide sequence: TGCGCCAGCAGCCCAGGACCCGGGGCCTACAATGAGCAGTTCTTC. Translation: CASSPGPGAYNEQFF.

The V and J genes are TRBV30 and TRBJ1-1; D unclear. The germline V gene has CDR1 GTSNPN and CDR2 SVGIG (reference sequence). This CDR3 comprises 12 residues. The ends were cut back, 2 bases at V and 9 bases at J, with 13 bases in the middle. The CDR3 is CAWSSASTQAFF. CDR3 nucleotides: TGTGCCTGGAGTTCCGCCAGCACCCAAGCTTTCTTT.

This rearrangement joins TRBV25-1 to TRBJ1-1, with 7 bases that match TRBD1. This CDR3 comprises 18 residues. Germline V lookup: CDR1 MGHDK, CDR2 SYGVNS. The V gene end was trimmed by 6 bases and the J gene end by 10 bases; junction bases not matched to a gene: 26. CDR3 sequence reads: CASSRTGDVVMGRWGAFF. CDR3 sequence (DNA): TGTGCCAGCAGCCGAACAGGGGACGTGGTAATGGGGCGATGGGGAGCTTTCTTT.

J is TRBJ2-1 and V is TRBV4-2; 11 bases fit TRBD2. The germline V gene encodes CDR1 LGHNA and CDR2 YNFKEQ. The CDR3 has 16 amino acids. The trim removed 4 bases at V and 2 bases at J, leaving 4 bases unmatched. CDR3 loop: CASSRQTSGTYNEQFF. Here the CDR3 DNA reads TGTGCCAGCAGCCGCCAGACTAGCGGGACCTACAATGAGCAGTTCTTC.

The chain couples TRBV29-1 to TRBJ2-1; 14 nucleotides line up with TRBD2. CDR3 length: 16 amino acids. The J segment lost 4 bases and the V segment lost 7 bases, leaving 9 bases of the junction unmatched. Germline CDR1 SQVTM, CDR2 ANQGSEA. The CDR3 coding sequence is TGCAGCGATAGTGGGACTAGCGGGAGAGGATACAATGAGCAGTTCTTC. Encoded protein: CSDSGTSGRGYNEQFF.

The V and J genes are TRBV6-5 and TRBJ2-5; possibly TRBD1 for D (6 bases). V was shortened by 7 bases and J by 5 bases, with 14 bases between the two germline ends. Looked up from germline, CDR1 is MNHEY and CDR2 is SVGAGI. The CDR3 sequence is 13 residues long. The chain's CDR3 is CASTPPGAETQYF. The CDR3 bases are TGTGCCAGCACCCCCCCAGGGGCCGAGACCCAGTACTTC.